This T cell receptor beta chain was found in a study of human T cells and chemical hapten exposure. Study observations and caveats: Expanded TCRs formed significantly more large CDR3 similarity clusters than controls.

Time point given: patch test 1, 2 weeks after DPC sensitization. As for treatment: therapeutic diphenylcyclopropenone sensitization with weekly scalp DPC. TCRdb re-derived calls from the RACE reads in MiXCR, one entry per CDR3 protein. The repertoire has nearly 80,000 distinct CDR3 sequences, around a tenth of them found once; the top ten carry about 1.4%. The CDR3 is 14 amino acids. Germline CDR1 is MNHNY and CDR2 is SVGAGI (reference sequence). V lost 4 bases to trimming and J lost 4 bases; unmatched junction nucleotides: 6. This clonotype was picked up many times. The antigen is not known. The sequence derives from a woman in her forties or fifties with alopecia areata. Some clones in this sample may be carry-over from other donors' samples. The input for sequencing was whole blood, taken in connection with sensitization to the hapten diphenylcyclopropenone (DPC). The V call is TRBV6-6, the J call TRBJ2-5, with 7 positions matching TRBD2. Written as DNA, the CDR3 is TGTGCCAGCAGTTTCGGACTAGTCCGAGAGACCCAGTACTTC. Its translation is CASSFGLVRETQYF.